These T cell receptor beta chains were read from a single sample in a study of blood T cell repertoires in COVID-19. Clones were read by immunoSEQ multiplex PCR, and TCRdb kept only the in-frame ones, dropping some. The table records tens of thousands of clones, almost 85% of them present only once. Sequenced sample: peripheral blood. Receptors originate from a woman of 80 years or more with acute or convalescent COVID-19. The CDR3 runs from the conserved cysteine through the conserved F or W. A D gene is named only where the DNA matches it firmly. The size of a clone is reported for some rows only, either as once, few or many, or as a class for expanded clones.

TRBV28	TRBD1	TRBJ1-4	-	CASSHTGGEEKLFF	TGTGCCAGCAGCCATACAGGGGGCGAGGAAAAACTGTTTTTT
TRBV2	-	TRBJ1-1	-	CASSIEVEAFF	TGTGCCAGCAGTATAGAGGTTGAAGCTTTCTTT
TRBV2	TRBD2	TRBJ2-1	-	CASRRTSGSREQFF	TGTGCCAGCAGGAGGACTAGCGGGAGCAGGGAGCAGTTCTTC
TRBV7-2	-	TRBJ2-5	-	CASSFFRGETQYF	TGTGCCAGCAGCTTTTTCAGGGGAGAGACCCAGTACTTC
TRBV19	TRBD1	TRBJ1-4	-	CASSDRGREKLFF	TGTGCCAGTAGCGACAGGGGGCGAGAAAAACTGTTTTTT
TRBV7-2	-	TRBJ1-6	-	CASSSWPFGGGNSPLHF	TGTGCCAGCAGCTCTTGGCCCTTCGGGGGTGGGAATTCACCCCTCCACTTT
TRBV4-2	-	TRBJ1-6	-	CASSQDLGRLNSPLHF	TGTGCCAGCAGCCAAGATCTGGGGAGGCTTAATTCACCCCTCCACTTT
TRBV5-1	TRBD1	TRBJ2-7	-	CASSLGQGHYEQYF	TGCGCCAGCAGCTTGGGACAGGGACACTACGAGCAGTACTTC
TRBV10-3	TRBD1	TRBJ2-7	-	CAIRAGQGFEEQYF	TGTGCCATCAGAGCGGGACAGGGCTTTGAGGAGCAGTACTTC
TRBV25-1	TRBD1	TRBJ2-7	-	CASSEGQGVYEQYF	TGTGCCAGCAGTGAAGGCCAGGGGGTTTACGAGCAGTACTTC
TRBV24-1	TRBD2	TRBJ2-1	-	CATSDLTSRTSGGAYNEQFF	TGTGCCACCAGTGATTTAACCTCCCGGACTAGCGGGGGGGCCTACAATGAGCAGTTCTTC
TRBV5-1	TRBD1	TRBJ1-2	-	CASSFVPGTGDYGYTF	TGCGCCAGCAGCTTCGTTCCCGGGACAGGGGACTATGGCTACACCTTC
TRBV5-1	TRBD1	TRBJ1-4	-	CASSTGQGAEKLFF	TGCGCCAGCAGCACTGGACAGGGGGCTGAAAAACTGTTTTTT
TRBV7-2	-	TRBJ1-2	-	CASSWGLTYGYTF	TGTGCCAGCAGCTGGGGCCTTACCTATGGCTACACCTTC
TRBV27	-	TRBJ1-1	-	CASSYPQPGRRGGTEAFF	TGTGCCAGCAGTTATCCGCAACCGGGACGCCGGGGGGGCACTGAAGCTTTCTTT
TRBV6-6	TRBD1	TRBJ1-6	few	CASTGTGGDNSPLHF	TGTGCCAGCACCGGGACAGGTGGGGATAATTCACCCCTCCACTTT
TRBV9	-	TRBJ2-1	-	CASSTTSSEQFF	TGTGCCAGCAGCACAACTAGTTCTGAGCAGTTCTTC
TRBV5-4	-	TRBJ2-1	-	CASSWSGRGNEQFF	TGTGCCAGCAGCTGGAGTGGCAGGGGAAATGAGCAGTTCTTC
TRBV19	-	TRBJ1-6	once	CASLGGQNSPLHF	TGTGCCAGCCTAGGCGGTCAAAATTCACCCCTCCACTTT
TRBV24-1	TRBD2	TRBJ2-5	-	CATSDPRGLAGEETQYF	TGTGCCACCAGTGACCCCCGTGGACTAGCGGGAGAAGAGACCCAGTACTTC
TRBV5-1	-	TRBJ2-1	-	CASSRTVGDFNEQFF	TGCGCCAGCAGCAGGACAGTCGGAGACTTCAATGAGCAGTTCTTC
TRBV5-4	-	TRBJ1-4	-	CASSFGGDEKLFF	TGTGCCAGCAGCTTCGGGGGGGATGAAAAACTGTTTTTT
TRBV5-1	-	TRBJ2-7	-	CASSFTGNEQYF	TGCGCCAGCAGCTTTACCGGGAACGAGCAGTACTTC
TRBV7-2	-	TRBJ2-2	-	CASKRDGELFF	TGTGCCAGCAAACGGGACGGGGAGCTGTTTTTT
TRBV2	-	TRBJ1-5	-	CASSGGNQPQHF	TGTGCCTCATCGGGGGGCAATCAGCCCCAGCATTTT
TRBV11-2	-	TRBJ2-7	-	CASSLEAGWSEQYF	TGTGCCAGCAGCCTAGAGGCGGGATGGAGCGAGCAGTACTTC
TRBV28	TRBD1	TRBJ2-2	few	CASSLSDRGSGELFF	TGTGCCAGCAGTTTATCCGACAGGGGTAGTGGGGAGCTGTTTTTT
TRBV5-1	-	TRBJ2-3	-	CASSLADTLSTDTQYF	TGCGCCAGCAGCTTGGCCGACACCTTAAGCACAGATACGCAGTATTTT
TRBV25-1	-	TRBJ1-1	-	CASAWAGEGTEAFF	TGTGCCAGCGCATGGGCCGGCGAGGGCACTGAAGCTTTCTTT
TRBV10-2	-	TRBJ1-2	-	CASSERGGYTF	TGCGCCAGCAGTGAGAGGGGCGGCTACACCTTC
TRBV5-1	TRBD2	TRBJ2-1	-	CASSLPWLAGNEQFF	TGCGCCAGCAGCTTGCCGTGGCTAGCGGGGAATGAGCAGTTCTTC
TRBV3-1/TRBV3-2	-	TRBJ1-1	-	CASSQRTVTAEAFF	TGTGCCAGCAGCCAAAGGACAGTGACCGCTGAAGCTTTCTTT
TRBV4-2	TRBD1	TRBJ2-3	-	CASSQDLLYRGHDTQYF	TGTGCCAGCAGCCAAGATCTATTGTACAGGGGGCATGATACGCAGTATTTT
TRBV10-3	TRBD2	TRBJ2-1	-	CAISGGDSGEQFF	TGTGCCATCAGCGGGGGGGATTCTGGTGAGCAGTTCTTC
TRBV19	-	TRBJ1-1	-	CASSIAGVETEAFF	TGTGCCAGTAGTATAGCAGGGGTAGAAACTGAAGCTTTCTTT
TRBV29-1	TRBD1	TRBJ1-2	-	CSVPRGTGAGYTF	TGCAGCGTGCCTCGTGGGACAGGGGCCGGCTACACCTTC
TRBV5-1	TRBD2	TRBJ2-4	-	CASGREGPKNIQYF	TGCGCCAGCGGCCGGGAGGGGCCCAAAAACATTCAGTACTTC
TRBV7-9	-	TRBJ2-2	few	CASSRASLNTGELFF	TGTGCCAGCAGTCGCGCGAGTCTGAACACCGGGGAGCTGTTTTTT
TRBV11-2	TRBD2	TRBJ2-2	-	CASSLSGGVTGELFF	TGTGCCAGCAGTCTTAGCGGGGGGGTCACCGGGGAGCTGTTTTTT
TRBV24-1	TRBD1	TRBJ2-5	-	CATSDSAGTGDRETQYF	TGTGCCACCAGTGATTCCGCCGGGACAGGGGATAGAGAGACCCAGTACTTC
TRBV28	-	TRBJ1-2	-	CASGMGGTSYGYTF	TGTGCCAGCGGCATGGGGGGAACCAGCTATGGCTACACCTTC
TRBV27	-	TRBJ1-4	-	CASSSTPGLPNEKLFF	TGTGCCAGCAGTTCCACTCCGGGACTGCCGAATGAAAAACTGTTTTTT
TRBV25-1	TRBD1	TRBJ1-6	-	CASSGGQRLHF	TGTGCCAGCAGTGGGGGACAGAGGCTCCACTTT
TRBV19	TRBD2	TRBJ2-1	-	CASSIGTSGSNEQFF	TGTGCCAGTAGTATAGGGACTAGCGGGAGTAATGAGCAGTTCTTC
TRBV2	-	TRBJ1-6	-	CASRGLTGPAYNSPLHF	TGTGCCAGCAGGGGGCTTACAGGGCCGGCCTATAATTCACCCCTCCACTTT
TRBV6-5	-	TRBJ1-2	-	CASSYGGAGVNYGYTF	TGTGCCAGCAGTTATGGGGGGGCCGGCGTAAACTATGGCTACACCTTC
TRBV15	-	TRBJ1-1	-	CATSRARWNTEAFF	TGTGCCACCAGCAGAGCTCGGTGGAACACTGAAGCTTTCTTT
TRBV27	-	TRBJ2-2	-	CASSLPAGRYTGELFF	TGTGCCAGCAGTTTACCGGCAGGGCGGTACACCGGGGAGCTGTTTTTT
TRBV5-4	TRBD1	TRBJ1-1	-	CASRGQGLEAFF	TGTGCCAGCAGGGGACAGGGCCTTGAAGCTTTCTTT
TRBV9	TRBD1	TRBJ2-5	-	CASSSRQGQETQYF	TGTGCCAGCAGCTCAAGACAGGGGCAAGAGACCCAGTACTTC
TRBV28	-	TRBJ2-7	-	CASSPSVALTYEQYF	TGTGCCAGCAGTCCGTCTGTGGCTCTGACCTACGAGCAGTACTTC
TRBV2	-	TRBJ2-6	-	CASREALSGANVLTF	TGTGCCAGCAGGGAAGCACTCTCTGGGGCCAACGTCCTGACTTTC
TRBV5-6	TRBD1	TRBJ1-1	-	CASSWDRNTEAFF	TGTGCCAGCAGCTGGGACAGGAACACTGAAGCTTTCTTT
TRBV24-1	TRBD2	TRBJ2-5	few	CATSDPGGAETQYF	TGTGCCACCAGTGATCCGGGGGGAGCGGAGACCCAGTACTTC
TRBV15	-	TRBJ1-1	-	CATSRPGLGGTEAFF	TGTGCCACCAGCAGGCCCGGCCTCGGGGGGACTGAAGCTTTCTTT
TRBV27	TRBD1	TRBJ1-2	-	CASSPRQGTLYGYTF	TGTGCCAGCAGTCCCAGACAGGGAACATTATATGGCTACACCTTC
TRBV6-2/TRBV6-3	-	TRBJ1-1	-	CASSYRGNTEAFF	TGTGCCAGCAGTTACCGGGGGAACACTGAAGCTTTCTTT
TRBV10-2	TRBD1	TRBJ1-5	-	CASRQGDQPQHF	TGCGCCAGCAGACAGGGGGATCAGCCCCAGCATTTT
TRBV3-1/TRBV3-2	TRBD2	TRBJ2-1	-	CASSQSGSYNEQFF	TGTGCCAGCAGCCAAAGCGGGAGCTACAATGAGCAGTTCTTC
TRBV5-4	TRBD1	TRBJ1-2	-	CASSKGRQGDYGYTF	TGTGCCAGCAGCAAAGGCCGACAGGGGGACTATGGCTACACCTTC